These T cell receptor beta chains were read from a single sample in a study of identical twins. TCRdb re-analysed the 5' RACE reads in MiXCR, keeping a single row per CDR3 protein. The sample carries around 160,000 distinct CDR3 sequences, roughly 3.2% recorded once. Sequences were obtained from memory T cells sorted from blood. These receptors all come from a man aged 18-30 years in good health. CDR3s include the opening cysteine and the closing phenylalanine or tryptophan. The D gene is left open where the match is weak. The size entry is marked missing in some rows and otherwise reads once, few, many or a size class.

j_gene: TRBJ2-1
abundance: many
d_gene: TRBD2
v_gene: TRBV27
CDR3aa: CASSRTSGRGNEQFF
CDR3nt: TGTGCCAGCAGTCGGACTAGCGGGAGGGGCAATGAGCAGTTCTTC

j_gene: TRBJ2-1
abundance: many
d_gene: .
v_gene: TRBV4-3
CDR3aa: CASSQVGGYNEQFF
CDR3nt: TGCGCCAGCAGCCAAGTCGGCGGGTACAATGAGCAGTTCTTC

j_gene: TRBJ2-1
abundance: .
d_gene: .
v_gene: TRBV14
CDR3aa: CASSQQLVGVDEQFF
CDR3nt: TGTGCCAGCAGCCAACAACTCGTCGGGGTAGATGAGCAGTTCTTC

j_gene: TRBJ1-3
abundance: .
d_gene: .
v_gene: TRBV2
CDR3aa: CASRRDGNTIYF
CDR3nt: TGTGCCAGCAGAAGGGATGGAAACACCATATATTTT

j_gene: TRBJ2-7
abundance: many
d_gene: .
v_gene: TRBV20-1
CDR3aa: CSARDRTGPGEQYF
CDR3nt: TGCAGTGCTAGAGACCGTACGGGGCCAGGCGAGCAGTACTTC

j_gene: TRBJ2-3
abundance: many
d_gene: .
v_gene: TRBV3-1
CDR3aa: CASSQVRRTDTQYF
CDR3nt: TGTGCCAGCAGCCAGGTACGAAGAACAGATACGCAGTATTTT

j_gene: TRBJ2-2
abundance: many
d_gene: .
v_gene: TRBV6-2/TRBV6-3
CDR3aa: CASRPTGNTGELFF
CDR3nt: TGTGCCAGCAGGCCGACAGGGAACACCGGGGAGCTGTTTTTT

j_gene: TRBJ2-3
abundance: many
d_gene: .
v_gene: TRBV6-2/TRBV6-3
CDR3aa: CATESLSSSDTQYF
CDR3nt: TGTGCCACCGAGTCACTAAGCAGTTCAGATACGCAGTATTTT

j_gene: TRBJ2-7
abundance: many
d_gene: .
v_gene: TRBV28
CDR3aa: CASSFRFYEQYF
CDR3nt: TGTGCCAGCAGTTTTCGATTCTACGAGCAGTACTTC

j_gene: TRBJ2-1
abundance: once
d_gene: TRBD2
v_gene: TRBV7-3
CDR3aa: CASSYGGEESEQFF
CDR3nt: TGTGCCAGCAGTTACGGGGGGGAGGAAAGTGAGCAGTTCTTC

j_gene: TRBJ1-2
abundance: many
d_gene: .
v_gene: TRBV10-3
CDR3aa: CAISHQINYGYTF
CDR3nt: TGTGCCATCAGTCATCAGATTAACTATGGCTACACCTTC

j_gene: TRBJ1-2
abundance: few
d_gene: TRBD1
v_gene: TRBV6-1
CDR3aa: CASSKTHTGVAGYTF
CDR3nt: TGTGCCAGCAGCAAAACCCACACAGGGGTGGCTGGCTACACCTTC

j_gene: TRBJ1-1
abundance: many
d_gene: TRBD1
v_gene: TRBV6-1
CDR3aa: CASSDDRGTEAFF
CDR3nt: TGTGCCAGCAGTGACGACAGGGGCACTGAAGCTTTCTTT

j_gene: TRBJ1-3
abundance: many
d_gene: .
v_gene: TRBV20-1
CDR3aa: CSARRGTGNTIYF
CDR3nt: TGCAGTGCTAGAAGGGGAACTGGAAACACCATATATTTT

j_gene: TRBJ2-5
abundance: many
d_gene: TRBD2
v_gene: TRBV20-1
CDR3aa: CSALGLAHGETQYF
CDR3nt: TGCAGTGCTCTCGGACTAGCCCATGGAGAGACCCAGTACTTC

j_gene: TRBJ2-7
abundance: many
d_gene: .
v_gene: TRBV28
CDR3aa: CASRSGGTYEQYF
CDR3nt: TGTGCCAGCAGGAGCGGAGGGACCTACGAGCAGTACTTC

j_gene: TRBJ2-3
abundance: many
d_gene: .
v_gene: TRBV5-1
CDR3aa: CASSSQDRTDTQYF
CDR3nt: TGCGCCAGCAGCTCTCAAGATAGGACAGATACGCAGTATTTT

j_gene: TRBJ2-1
abundance: many
d_gene: TRBD1
v_gene: TRBV5-6
CDR3aa: CASSAGQGGREQFF
CDR3nt: TGTGCCAGCAGCGCGGGACAGGGGGGTAGGGAGCAGTTCTTC